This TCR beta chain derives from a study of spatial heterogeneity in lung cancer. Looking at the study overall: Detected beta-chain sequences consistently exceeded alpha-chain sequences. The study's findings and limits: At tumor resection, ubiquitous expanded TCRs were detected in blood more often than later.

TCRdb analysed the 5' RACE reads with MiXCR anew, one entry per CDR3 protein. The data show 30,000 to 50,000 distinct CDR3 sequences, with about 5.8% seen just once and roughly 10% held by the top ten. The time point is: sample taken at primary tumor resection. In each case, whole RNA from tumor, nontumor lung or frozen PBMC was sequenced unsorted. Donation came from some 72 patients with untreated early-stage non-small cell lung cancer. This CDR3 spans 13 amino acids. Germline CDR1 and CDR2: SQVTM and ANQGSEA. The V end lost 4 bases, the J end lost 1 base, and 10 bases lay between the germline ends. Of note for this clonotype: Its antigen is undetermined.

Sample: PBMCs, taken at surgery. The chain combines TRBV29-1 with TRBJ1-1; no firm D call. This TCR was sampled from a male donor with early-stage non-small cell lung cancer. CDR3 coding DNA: TGCAGCGTTGCCATGGCAGCGAACACTGAAGCTTTCTTT. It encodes CSVAMAANTEAFF.